The 10 T cell receptor beta chains in this list originate from one sample, sequenced in a study of T cell repertoires in cytomegalovirus infection. Each CDR3 protein is one row after TCRdb ran MiXCR on the reads. The sample contains approximately 190,000 distinct CDR3 sequences, about a tenth of which appear only once. Sequencing used PBMCs. Receptors were obtained from a human donor in good health (CMV status not recorded). Some clones in this sample may be carry-over from other donors' samples.

This clonotype has ten or more counts. V gene TRBV7-9 combines with J gene TRBJ1-4; D is unclear. The CDR3 runs 13 residues. Germline CDR1 SEHNR, CDR2 FQNEAQ (reference sequence). V dropped 5 bases and J dropped 7 bases, with 11 bases sitting between them. Here the CDR3 reads CASSDISSEKLFF. CDR3 nucleotides: TGTGCCAGCAGCGACATATCTAGTGAAAAACTGTTTTTT.

This clonotype was counted many times. V and J are TRBV5-1 and TRBJ2-2; D is unclear. This CDR3 has 15 amino acids. CDR1 and CDR2 (germline): SGHRS, YFSETQ. V dropped 0 bases and J dropped 0 bases, with 6 bases sitting between them. DNA for the CDR3: TGCGCCAGCAGCTTGGGGCAGACGAACACCGGGGAGCTGTTTTTT. This encodes CASSLGQTNTGELFF.

This clonotype occurred many times. The chain links TRBV5-5 to TRBJ1-5; D gene uncertain. CDR1 and CDR2 from the germline V gene are SGHKS and YYEKEE (reference sequence). The CDR3 consists of 19 residues. The V end was cut by 5 bases, the J end by 0 bases, with 24 bases between. As DNA, the CDR3 is TGTGCCAGCAGTCACGAGGGAGGATGGGGAACCTATAGCAATCAGCCCCAGCATTTT. Translating gives CASSHEGGWGTYSNQPQHF.

This clonotype appeared many times. The chain uses TRBV19 and TRBJ1-1; D perhaps matches TRBD1 (5 bases). Germline CDR1 is LNHDA and CDR2 is SQIVND (reference sequence). The CDR3 loop spans 13 amino acids. V lost 10 bases and J lost 2, with 14 bases in between. In DNA form, the CDR3 reads TGTGCCACCAGAAACGGGGCTAACACTGAAGCTTTCTTT. It translates to CATRNGANTEAFF.

This clonotype came up a few times. This rearrangement joins TRBV7-3 to TRBJ2-1, with 8 positions matching TRBD2. V lost 5 bases and J lost 2; bases outside the gene matches: 11. Looked up from germline, CDR1 is SGHTA and CDR2 is FQGTGA. The CDR3 covers 17 residues. The chain's CDR3 is CASSPRGGLPAYNEQFF. In DNA form, the CDR3 reads TGTGCCAGCAGCCCCCGGGGGGGACTACCGGCCTACAATGAGCAGTTCTTC. Variable domain in full (rest from reference TRBV7-3 and TRBJ2-1): GAGVSQTPSNKVTEKGKYVELRCDPISGHTALYWYRQSLGQGPEFLIYFQGTGAADDSGLPNDRFFAVRPEGSVSTLKIQRTERGDSAVYLCASSPRGGLPAYNEQFFGPGTRLTVL.

J is TRBJ2-7 and V is TRBV6-2 or TRBV6-3; no clear D. V lost 7 bases to trimming and J lost 3 bases, with 13 bases between them. CDR1 is MNHEY, CDR2 SVGEGT, per germline. This CDR3 has 13 residues. The chain's CDR3 is CASTHSAGYEQYF. The CDR3 DNA is TGTGCCAGCACCCACTCGGCAGGCTACGAGCAGTACTTC.

The chain couples TRBV20-1 to TRBJ2-2, with 16 bases lining up with TRBD2. V lost 5 bases, J lost 0 bases, and 0 bases stayed unmatched. There are 16 residues in the CDR3. Germline lookup yields CDR1 DFQATT and CDR2 SNEGSKA (reference sequence). The CDR3 protein is CSAGTSGRANTGELFF. CDR3 nucleotides: TGCAGTGCTGGGACTAGCGGGAGGGCGAACACCGGGGAGCTGTTTTTT.

Ten or more counts support this clonotype. J is TRBJ2-7 and V is TRBV7-2; D uncertain. The CDR3 covers 15 residues. The germline V and J ends were trimmed by 4 bases and 3 bases, with 16 bases remaining between them. The V gene's germline CDR1 is SGHTA and CDR2 FQGNSA. The chain's CDR3 is CASSSDTAGNYEQYF. The CDR3 DNA follows: TGTGCCAGCAGCTCAGACACCGCTGGGAACTACGAGCAGTACTTC. Full variable domain (missing parts from reference TRBV7-2 and TRBJ2-7): GAGVSQSPSNKVTEKGKDVELRCDPISGHTALYWYRQSLGQGLEFLIYFQGNSAPDKSGLPSDRFSAERTGGSVSTLTIQRTQQEDSAVYLCASSSDTAGNYEQYFGPGTRLTVT.

This clonotype showed up just a few times. This rearrangement joins TRBV20-1 to TRBJ2-5; no clear D gene. CDR1 DFQATT and CDR2 SNEGSKA come from the germline V gene (reference sequence). This CDR3 contains 15 residues. Deletions cut 0 bases from V and 1 base from J, with 12 bases between. The CDR3 nucleotides read TGCAGTGCTAGAGAGGCGTTGGCCAGCCAAGAGACCCAGTACTTC. It translates to CSAREALASQETQYF.

This clonotype was recorded a few times. The gene calls are TRBV5-4 and TRBJ2-7, with 7 bases that match TRBD1. Germline V gene sequence: CDR1 SGHNT, CDR2 YYREEE (reference sequence). The CDR3 extends over 16 amino acids. V was pared by 2 bases and J by 6 bases, with 14 bases of the junction left unmatched. CDR3 sequence (DNA): TGTGCCAGCAGCTTTTACGACAGGGTGCGACCTCGCGAGCAGTACTTC. This sequence encodes CASSFYDRVRPREQYF.